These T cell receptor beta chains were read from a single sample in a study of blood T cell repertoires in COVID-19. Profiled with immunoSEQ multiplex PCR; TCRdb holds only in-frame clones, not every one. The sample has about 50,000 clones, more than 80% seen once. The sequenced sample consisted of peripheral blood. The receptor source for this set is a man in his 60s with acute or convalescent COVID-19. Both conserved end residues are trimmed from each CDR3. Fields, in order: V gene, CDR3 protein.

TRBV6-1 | ASSEALRGGHEKLF
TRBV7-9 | ASSLASLGRT
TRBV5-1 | ASSFIARAGVGYT
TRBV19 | ASSMVQGYEQY
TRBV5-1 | ASSPGTGSSQPQH
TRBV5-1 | ASSGQGNYGYT
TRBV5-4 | ASTPGIANYGYT
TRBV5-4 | ASSFGQGGVVDTQY
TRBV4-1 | ASSQDRGKGTGELF
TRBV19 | ASSIELQSDPSTDTQY
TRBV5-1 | ASSFGLAGVETQY
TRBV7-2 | ASSVTGFAYEQY
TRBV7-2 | ASSLRGGADTQY
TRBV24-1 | ATAPHGQETQY
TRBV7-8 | ASSPSRREGYEQY
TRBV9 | ASSARDRALRGTEAF
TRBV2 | ASRRGLTGELF
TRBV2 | ASSEGGGVTEAF
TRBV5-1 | ASRQGQDFSPLH
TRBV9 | ASSVDRGEQF
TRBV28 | ASRRERMSSYNEQF
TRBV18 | ASSPLAGVLGYEQY
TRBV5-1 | ASSSSVTGNNYGYT
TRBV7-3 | ASSPHPGLAGANEQF
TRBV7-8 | ASSWDRMNSPLH
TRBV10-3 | AISVGGIYEQY